Sequencing of this T cell receptor beta chain was carried out in a study of shared clonotypes between healthy human individuals. Regarding the study as a whole: Estimated richness values were generally larger in naive subsets than in memory subsets.

This clone was observed once. What it binds is not known. Genomic DNA per cell subset filled all wells of several immunoSEQ plates. Repertoires were generated with immunoSEQ multiplex PCR, while TCRdb's copy carries only in-frame clones and drops some. The sample contains under 750,000 clones, roughly 72% of which appear only once. Input material: memory CD4+ T cells sorted from blood. Noted subset: CD45RA-negative fraction. This clonotype originated in a woman aged 25-40 years in good health.

The CDR3 loop reads CASTPTGDQPQHF. CDR3 coding DNA: TGTGCCAGCACCCCGACAGGGGATCAGCCCCAGCATTTT. V gene TRBV28 combines with J gene TRBJ1-5; 8 positions match TRBD1. Germline CDR1 reads MDHEN; CDR2 reads SYDVKM. CDR3 length equals 13 residues. With V trimmed by 7 bases and J by 5 bases, 4 bases remained unmatched.